These 2 T cell receptor beta chains originate from one sample sequenced in a study of CD8+CD57+ T cells in acquired aplastic anemia. Genomic DNA served as template for TCR beta VDJ and CDR3 profiling. TCRdb re-called the reads with MiXCR, one entry per CDR3 protein. The sample consists of some 180,000 distinct CDR3 sequences, approximately 49% of them appearing once. Sequencing was done on a sample of sorted CD4+, CD8+, or CD8+CD57+ T cells (not recorded which) from PBMCs. These receptors were taken from a human donor in good health.

The CDR3: CASSPRQGWGTEAFF. CDR3 bases: TGTGCCAGCAGTCCTAGACAGGGTTGGGGGACTGAAGCTTTCTTT. The J gene is TRBJ1-1, the V gene TRBV12-3 or TRBV12-4; TRBD1 agrees at 7 bases. Trimming cost V 5 bases and J 5 bases; bases outside gene matches: 11. This CDR3 comprises 15 residues.

CDR3 region: CASSLGLAATYEQYF. In DNA, the CDR3 is TGCGCCAGCAGCTTGGGACTAGCGGCGACCTACGAGCAGTACTTC. The V gene is TRBV5-1, the J gene TRBJ2-7, with TRBD2 matching 9 bases. Germline loops: CDR1 SGHRS, CDR2 YFSETQ. Losses at the gene ends were 0 bases for V and 2 bases for J; bases not matched to a gene: 3. CDR3 length: 15 amino acids.